This passage covers 30 T cell receptor beta chains from one sample sequenced in a study of cytomegalovirus exposure and HLA in healthy donors. In the PCR, 60 Vbeta and 13 Jbeta primers were used. The table came from immunoSEQ multiplex PCR; TCRdb's copy has only in-frame clones and leaves some out. The data hold some 200,000 clones, with about 80% observed a single time. The sequenced material came from PBMCs. These receptors all stem from a woman aged 45-60 years in good health and CMV-seronegative.

The V and J genes are TRBV5-6 and TRBJ1-2; 7 bases are a match to TRBD1. The CDR3 consists of 15 residues. In germline, CDR1 is SGHDT, CDR2 YYEEEE. V was pared by 2 bases and J by 4 bases, with 8 bases of the junction left unmatched. The CDR3 DNA is TGTGCCAGCAGCTTAACAGGGGTTTCTGGCTATGGCTACACCTTC. This translates into CASSLTGVSGYGYTF.

The V and J genes are TRBV6-5 and TRBJ1-2; maybe TRBD1 (6 bases). Between the trimmed V and J ends, which lost 10 bases and 0 bases, there was a span of 12 bases. The germline gives CDR1 MNHEY, CDR2 SVGAGI. The CDR3 covers 13 residues. The CDR3 bases are TGTGCCACGAAGACAGGTGCTAACTATGGCTACACCTTC. Amino acids: CATKTGANYGYTF.

This clone was found a few times. J is TRBJ1-2 and V is TRBV10-2; TRBD1 aligns across 8 bases. From germline, CDR1 is WSHSY and CDR2 SAAADI. Trimming took 2 bases from V and 5 from J; bases not matched to a gene: 13. The CDR3 spans 17 residues. In nucleotides, the CDR3 is TGCGCCAGCAGTGAGAGCGGCGGACAGGGTCGGTTTTATGGCTACACCTTC. This codes for CASSESGGQGRFYGYTF.

This clone has just a few counts. The chain combines TRBV4-3 with TRBJ2-7, with 10 bases fitting TRBD1. The V and J ends lost 1 base and 7 bases, in that order; junction bases with no gene match: 10. The CDR3 covers 16 residues. Germline CDR1 and CDR2: LGHNA and YSLEER. The CDR3 loop reads CASSQGVGQGVNEQYF. The CDR3 nucleotides are TGCGCCAGCAGCCAAGGGGTAGGACAGGGGGTTAATGAGCAGTACTTC.

The chain is built from TRBV9 and TRBJ1-3; D gene ambiguous. Germline-derived CDR1 and CDR2 are SGDLS and YYNGEE. Trimming shortened V by 0 bases and J by 0 bases, and 10 bases separated the two germline ends. CDR3 length equals 16 residues. CDR3 loop: CASSVAQWPSGNTIYF. The CDR3 DNA reads as TGTGCCAGCAGCGTAGCTCAATGGCCCTCTGGAAACACCATATATTTT.

The genes are TRBV28 and TRBJ1-5; 8 positions match TRBD1. After removal of 4 bases from V and 4 bases from J, the junction contained 3 bases not matched to a gene. Per the germline V gene, CDR1 is MDHEN and CDR2 is SYDVKM. CDR3 size: 14 residues. This chain's CDR3 is CASSSRTGNQPQHF. The CDR3 region has the DNA TGTGCCAGCAGTTCCCGGACAGGGAATCAGCCCCAGCATTTT.

This rearrangement joins TRBV9 to TRBJ2-1; the D gene is possibly TRBD1 (6 bases). Trimming shortened V by 4 bases and J by 8 bases, and 10 bases separated the two germline ends. CDR3 length: 12 residues. Germline V gene sequence: CDR1 SGDLS, CDR2 YYNGEE. The CDR3 DNA reads as TGTGCCAGCAGCCGTAAGGGGGATGAGCAGTTCTTC. Residues: CASSRKGDEQFF. Supplemented by reference TRBV9 and TRBJ2-1, the full variable domain reads DSGVTQTPKHLITATGQRVTLRCSPRSGDLSVYWYQQSLDQGLQFLIQYYNGEERAKGNILERFSAQQFPDLHSELNLSSLELGDSALYFCASSRKGDEQFFGPGTRLTVL.

V is TRBV28 and J is TRBJ1-1, with 11 bases that match TRBD1. V shed 6 bases, J shed 6 bases, and the junction held 6 bases outside the gene matches. Germline CDR1 reads MDHEN; CDR2 reads SYDVKM. The CDR3 is 14 amino acids. The DNA for the CDR3 is TGTGCCAGCAGAAGGACAGGGGGCTTGGCTGAAGCTTTCTTT. Translation gives CASRRTGGLAEAFF.

In this sample, this clone turned up a few times. The chain uses TRBV9 and TRBJ2-4, with D perhaps TRBD1 (5 bases). Trimming stripped 5 bases from V and 6 bases from J, with 12 bases between. The length of the CDR3 is 13 residues. Per germline, CDR1 SGDLS and CDR2 YYNGEE. Here the CDR3 DNA reads TGTGCCAGCAGTACGGACACGGGAAACATTCAGTACTTC. This codes for CASSTDTGNIQYF.

The chain is built from TRBV5-1 and TRBJ2-7; 8 nucleotides match TRBD1. The V gene end was trimmed by 4 bases and the J gene end by 5 bases; junction bases not matched to a gene: 8. CDR3 size: 14 residues. CDR1 and CDR2 from the germline V gene are SGHRS and YFSETQ. CDR3 bases: TGCGCCAGCAGCCTAGACAGGGGCCGGGACGAGCAGTACTTC. Its translation is CASSLDRGRDEQYF. The full variable domain, rest sourced from reference TRBV5-1 and TRBJ2-7, is KAGVTQTPRYLIKTRGQQVTLSCSPISGHRSVSWYQQTPGQGLQFLFEYFSETQRNKGNFPGRFSGRQFSNSRSEMNVSTLELGDSALYLCASSLDRGRDEQYFGPGTRLTVT.

The V and J genes are TRBV29-1 and TRBJ1-3; 9 bases map to TRBD1. Germline assignment: CDR1 SQVTM and CDR2 ANQGSEA. The CDR3 loop spans 16 amino acids. V was clipped by 2 bases and J by 2 bases; unmatched bases: 7. CDR3 amino acids: CSVESFGQGTGNTIYF. In nucleotides, the CDR3 is TGCAGCGTTGAAAGCTTTGGACAGGGGACTGGAAACACCATATATTTT. The whole variable domain, remainder taken from reference TRBV29-1 and TRBJ1-3, is SAVISQKPSRDICQRGTSLTIQCQVDSQVTMMFWYRQQPGQSLTLIATANQGSEATYESGFVIDKFPISRPNLTFSTLTVSNMSPEDSSIYLCSVESFGQGTGNTIYFGEGSWLTVV.

The chain joins TRBV11-2 to TRBJ1-3; D gene ambiguous. The CDR3 consists of 12 residues. V was shortened by 4 bases and J by 7 bases, with 8 bases between the two germline ends. Germline assignment: CDR1 SGHAT and CDR2 FQNNGV. CDR3 loop: CASSSSLNTIYF. For the CDR3, the DNA is TGTGCCAGCAGCTCTTCCCTGAACACCATATATTTT.

This clone appeared a few times. The chain links TRBV13 to TRBJ2-1; 12 bases are shared with TRBD2. With V trimmed by 2 bases and J by 10 bases, 15 bases remained unmatched. CDR1 and CDR2 (germline): PRHDT, FYEKMQ (reference sequence). The CDR3 totals 18 residues. The CDR3 is CASSLTRGASGGAGEQFF. Written as DNA, the CDR3 is TGTGCCAGCAGCTTAACCCGTGGAGCTAGCGGGGGGGCAGGGGAGCAGTTCTTC. Supplemented by reference TRBV13 and TRBJ2-1, the full variable domain reads AAGVIQSPRHLIKEKRETATLKCYPIPRHDTVYWYQQGPGQDPQFLISFYEKMQSDKGSIPDRFSAQQFSDYHSELNMSSLELGDSALYFCASSLTRGASGGAGEQFFGPGTRLTVL.

This chain links TRBV28 with TRBJ1-5, with 7 positions matching TRBD1. Germline V CDR1 and CDR2: MDHEN, SYDVKM. V was clipped by 8 bases and J by 6 bases; unmatched bases: 13. The CDR3 loop spans 15 amino acids. In DNA form, the CDR3 reads TGTGCCAGCGCATTGAGGGACAGTCGAAGTCAGCCCCAGCATTTT. Amino acids: CASALRDSRSQPQHF.

The gene calls are TRBV29-1 and TRBJ2-1; TRBD2 matches 10 bases. Losses at the gene ends were 3 bases for V and 3 bases for J; bases not matched to a gene: 2. CDR1 is SQVTM, CDR2 ANQGSEA, per germline. The CDR3 consists of 14 residues. The CDR3 coding sequence is TGCAGCGTTGAGAGCGGGAGGGACTACAATGAGCAGTTCTTC. It is translated as CSVESGRDYNEQFF.

The rearrangement uses TRBV4-2 and TRBJ2-5; no clear D. Germline V gene sequence: CDR1 LGHNA, CDR2 YNFKEQ. The CDR3 spans 12 residues. Trimming removed 2 bases at V and 11 bases at J, with 12 bases between. CDR3 sequence (DNA): TGTGCCAGCAGCCAAACTCCACCGGAGCAGTACTTC. It is translated as CASSQTPPEQYF.

The V and J genes are TRBV10-3 and TRBJ2-7; 8 bases align to TRBD1. V lost 7 bases and J lost 0; bases outside the gene matches: 8. The CDR3 contains 15 residues. Germline V gene lookup returns CDR1 ENHRY and CDR2 SYGVKD. CDR3 sequence: CAITNRDRISYEQYF. Here the CDR3 DNA reads TGTGCCATCACCAACCGGGACAGGATCTCCTACGAGCAGTACTTC.

The chain employs TRBV30 and TRBJ2-1, with a possible D match to TRBD2 (5 bases). CDR1 and CDR2 (germline): GTSNPN, SVGIG (reference sequence). Trimming removed 6 bases from V and 10 bases from J, with 28 bases in between. CDR3 size: 16 residues. CDR3 in amino acids: CACFKAGPSSRGEQFF. CDR3 DNA sequence: TGTGCCTGCTTCAAGGCCGGCCCTAGCTCGCGAGGGGAGCAGTTCTTC.

The chain is built from TRBV7-6 and TRBJ2-1, with 11 bases matching TRBD2. The CDR3 has 15 residues. After removal of 4 bases from V and 4 bases from J, the junction contained 3 bases not matched to a gene. Germline V CDR1 and CDR2: SGHVS, FNYEAQ. The CDR3 region is CASSSLAGGYNEQFF. CDR3 nucleotide sequence: TGTGCCAGCAGCTCTCTAGCGGGAGGTTACAATGAGCAGTTCTTC.

The chain is built from TRBV7-8 and TRBJ1-5; TRBD1 might be the D (5 bases). Trimming pared 0 bases from V and 3 bases from J, leaving 12 bases between. This CDR3 has 16 residues. From germline, CDR1 is SGHVS and CDR2 FQNEAQ. CDR3 sequence (DNA): TGTGCCAGCAGCTTAGCCCTGGCAGGGAACAATCAGCCCCAGCATTTT. Protein product: CASSLALAGNNQPQHF.

CDR3 loop: CASISQGANQPQHF. The CDR3 DNA reads as TGTGCCAGCATTTCACAGGGGGCTAATCAGCCCCAGCATTTT. This chain links TRBV28 with TRBJ1-5; 9 nucleotides agree with TRBD1. Germline CDR1 and CDR2: MDHEN and SYDVKM. After removal of 7 bases from V and 4 bases from J, the junction contained 5 bases not matched to a gene. The CDR3 covers 14 residues. The full variable domain, rest sourced from reference TRBV28 and TRBJ1-5, is DVKVTQSSRYLVKRTGEKVFLECVQDMDHENMFWYRQDPGLGLRLIYFSYDVKMKEKGDIPEGYSVSREKKERFSLILESASTNQTSMYLCASISQGANQPQHFGDGTRLSIL.

With respect to this clone: Other DNA sequences in this sample translate to the same CDR3. The chain employs TRBV5-4 and TRBJ1-1; D uncertain. This CDR3 has 15 amino acids. Per the germline V gene, CDR1 is SGHNT and CDR2 is YYREEE (reference sequence). The V and J ends lost 1 base and 0 bases respectively, with 10 bases between them. The CDR3 sequence is CASSLPSLLNTEAFF. The DNA for the CDR3 is TGTGCCAGCAGCTTGCCGTCCCTTCTGAACACTGAAGCTTTCTTT.

The chain couples TRBV7-3 to TRBJ2-1, with D perhaps matching TRBD1 (5 bases). Trimming stripped 2 bases from V and 0 bases from J, with 11 bases between. Germline CDR1 is SGHTA and CDR2 is FQGTGA. This CDR3 comprises 16 residues. In nucleotides, the CDR3 is TGTGCCAGCAGCTTACAGGGAACGAGCTCCTACAATGAGCAGTTCTTC. Amino acids: CASSLQGTSSYNEQFF. Full variable domain (rest looked up from reference TRBV7-3 and TRBJ2-1): GAGVSQTPSNKVTEKGKYVELRCDPISGHTALYWYRQSLGQGPEFLIYFQGTGAADDSGLPNDRFFAVRPEGSVSTLKIQRTERGDSAVYLCASSLQGTSSYNEQFFGPGTRLTVL.

The chain uses TRBV28 and TRBJ2-7; D unresolved. The V end was cut by 7 bases, the J end by 3 bases, with 13 bases between. The V gene's germline CDR1 is MDHEN and CDR2 SYDVKM. The CDR3 runs 13 residues. This CDR3 is CASNTSPGYEQYF. CDR3 DNA sequence: TGTGCCAGCAATACCTCCCCGGGCTACGAGCAGTACTTC.

The chain has TRBV6-5 and TRBJ2-3, with D perhaps matching TRBD2 (5 bases). The CDR3 contains 15 residues. The germline V gene encodes CDR1 MNHEY and CDR2 SVGAGI. Trimming cost V 6 bases and J 1 base, with 14 bases left between them. The CDR3 DNA sequence: TGTGCCAGCAGGAGGGCTGCTGGTGGCACAGATACGCAGTATTTT. Its translation is CASRRAAGGTDTQYF.

This clone was observed a few times. Other DNA sequences in the same sample also yield this CDR3. The rearrangement joins TRBV5-4 to TRBJ2-7; tentative D call: TRBD1 (6 bases). The CDR3 runs 13 residues. With 4 bases removed from V and 1 base from J, the gap between germline ends came to 9 bases. Germline CDR1 is SGHNT and CDR2 is YYREEE (reference sequence). The CDR3 protein is CASSPGQSYEQYF. CDR3 DNA: TGTGCCAGCAGCCCCGGACAGTCCTACGAGCAGTACTTC.

The chain uses TRBV7-8 and TRBJ2-1; D is possibly TRBD2 (6 bases). Between the trimmed V and J ends, which lost 5 bases and 12 bases, there was a span of 14 bases. The CDR3 runs to 12 residues. Germline-derived CDR1 and CDR2 are SGHVS and FQNEAQ. CDR3 nucleotides: TGTGCCAGCAGCCACCGGGCGGGATGGCAGTTCTTC. Protein: CASSHRAGWQFF.

CDR3 bases: TGTGCCAGCAGTGGAAAGACTGAACTCACCGGGGAGCTGTTTTTT. It translates to CASSGKTELTGELFF. This chain uses TRBV2 with TRBJ2-2; D gene unclear. Germline V gives CDR1 SNHLY, CDR2 FYNNEI. The CDR3 runs to 15 residues. Trimming left V 4 bases short and J 4 bases short, with 13 bases between.

This chain uses TRBV19 with TRBJ2-3, with a tentative D call TRBD2 (5 bases). The CDR3 loop spans 16 amino acids. V lost 3 bases and J lost 3, with 16 bases in between. The germline V gene encodes CDR1 LNHDA and CDR2 SQIVND (reference sequence). CDR3 sequence: CASSIGNGVRTDTQYF. The CDR3 DNA sequence: TGTGCCAGTAGTATCGGTAACGGGGTCCGGACAGATACGCAGTATTTT.

The chain recombines TRBV5-1 with TRBJ2-6, with D tentatively TRBD2 (5 bases). Germline V gives CDR1 SGHRS, CDR2 YFSETQ. Trimming removed 0 bases from V and 4 bases from J, with 8 bases in between. This CDR3 spans 15 amino acids. For the CDR3, the DNA is TGCGCCAGCAGCTTGGCGGGCGGGGGGGCCAACGTCCTGACTTTC. It codes for CASSLAGGGANVLTF.